This record concerns one TCR beta chain sequence. Its binding antigen is unknown. Per-nucleotide qualities are absent, and no much larger clonotype sits a single base away. Repertoires were sampled multiple times during chemoradiotherapy, which allowed clonal expansion in the tumor microenvironment to be followed. This specimen belongs to a study of chemoradiotherapy in HPV16-positive cancers (dated by TCRdb to between 2021 and 2024). Some background on the complete study: Functional T-cell assays on cells from a couple of HPV16-positive patients defined candidate HPV-specific T-cell clones and common TCR motifs. The study asked whether T-cell immunity to the HPV oncoproteins E6 and E7 changes during chemoradiotherapy and whether this immunity affects survival. The candidate HPV-specific TCRs and motifs were then tracked in TCR repertoires from under 100 patients with HPV-related cancers. Summary of the overall study and its limitations: Among HPV16-positive patients, expansion of HPV-responsive T cells during chemoradiotherapy was associated with better recurrence-free survival. The functional definition of HPV-specific T cells came from only a couple of HPV16-positive patients, and the survival association was reported for HPV16-positive patients. Expansion of candidate HPV-specific clones and E7-related TCR motifs was observed in the tumor microenvironment during treatment, whereas no such expansion was observed for non-HPV-specific T cells.

CDR3 length: 15 amino acids, cysteine to phenylalanine. The retained sequence is limited to the CDR3, 45 bases, with the frame set at the first base. The germline V gene yields SGHAT for CDR1 and FQNNGV for CDR2. V loses 3 bases of germline sequence and J loses 1 base, and the interval between the two ends is 9 bases. The method behind the library was the immunoSEQ multiplex PCR assay. Here the immuneACCESS table is served through TCRdb, limited to in-frame sequences with V and J called. Missing clones are a known gap in these copies; in checked studies unresolved V genes cover under half, and the rest lacks a known reason. The sample contains some 11,000 clones, around 81% of them found a single time. In total, the top ten clones hold around 0.96% of the sample.

Collection of the sample occurred from a patient who underwent chemoradiotherapy. The clonotype was recovered from a human donor with HPV-associated anogenital cancer. The chain uses TRBV11-2 and TRBJ2-2; the D gene lacks a confident call. The nucleotide sequence reads as follows: TGTGCCAGCAGCTTGAGCGTCGAGAACACCGGGGAGCTGTTTTTT. Its protein reads: CASSLSVENTGELFF.